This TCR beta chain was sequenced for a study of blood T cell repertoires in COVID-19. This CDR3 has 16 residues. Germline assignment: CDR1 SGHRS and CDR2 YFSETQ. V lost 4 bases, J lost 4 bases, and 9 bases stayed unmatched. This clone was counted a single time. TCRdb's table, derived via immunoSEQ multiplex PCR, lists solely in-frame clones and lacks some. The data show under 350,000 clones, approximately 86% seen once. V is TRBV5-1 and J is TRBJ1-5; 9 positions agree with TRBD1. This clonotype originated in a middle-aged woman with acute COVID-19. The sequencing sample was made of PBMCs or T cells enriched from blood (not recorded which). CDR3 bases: TGCGCCAGCAGCCCGGGACAGGGAGGTGAAAATCAGCCCCAGCATTTT. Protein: CASSPGQGGENQPQHF. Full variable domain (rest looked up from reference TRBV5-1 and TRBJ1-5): KAGVTQTPRYLIKTRGQQVTLSCSPISGHRSVSWYQQTPGQGLQFLFEYFSETQRNKGNFPGRFSGRQFSNSRSEMNVSTLELGDSALYLCASSPGQGGENQPQHFGDGTRLSIL.